This T cell receptor (beta chain) was identified in a study of blood T cell repertoires in COVID-19. Across the whole study: T cells, B-cell-depleted T cells, or PBMCs provided the cDNA or gDNA that served as material.

Assay: immunoSEQ multiplex PCR; the TCRdb copy retains only in-frame clones and omits some. The table has around 310,000 clones, about 90% seen once. V lost 6 bases to trimming and J lost 4 bases; unmatched junction nucleotides: 6. The CDR3 is made up of 14 amino acids. Germline CDR1 reads MRHNA; CDR2 reads SNTAGT. This TCR was sampled from a man in his thirties or forties who had recovered from COVID-19. The chain couples TRBV6-4 to TRBJ2-7; 10 bases fit TRBD1. The specimen sequenced was PBMCs or T cells enriched from blood (not recorded which). The CDR3: CASRGTGEEYEQYF. CDR3 sequence (DNA): TGTGCCAGCAGGGGGACAGGGGAGGAGTACGAGCAGTACTTC.